The TCR beta chain described here comes from a study of OX40 agonist ivuxolimab in advanced cancers. Only in-frame clones appear in the TCRdb table, and some are missing; sequencing was by immunoSEQ multiplex PCR. There are roughly 48,000 clones in the sample; approximately 85% occur only once, and 9% to 10% lies in the top ten. This clone counts as medium-sized. Germline CDR1 SNHLY, CDR2 FYNNEI. The CDR3 consists of 14 residues. The ends were cut back, 6 bases at V and 1 base at J, with 10 bases in the middle. The chain carries TRBV2 and TRBJ1-5; no clear D gene. The sequence was collected from an adult with an advanced solid tumor such as melanoma, head and neck, liver or kidney cancer. Sequencing was performed on CD4+ or CD8+ T cells sorted from blood, taken in a trial of the OX40 agonist ivuxolimab. The CDR3 bases are TGTGCCAGCAGGCTGGGTTTGAGCAATCAGCCCCAGCATTTT. Translated: CASRLGLSNQPQHF.